This T cell receptor (beta chain) was profiled in a study of T cells in Graves' hyperthyroidism and ophthalmopathy. Study-level points and caveats: Most clonotypes expanded in the thyroid (above 0.001) were also present in blood. The model's output predicted ophthalmopathy at a median of about 5.9 months prior to onset.

The CDR3 is 16 residues long. V was pared by 6 bases and J by 2 bases, with 13 bases of the junction left unmatched. The germline V gene encodes CDR1 DFQATT and CDR2 SNEGSKA (reference sequence). Amplification of TCR beta CDR3 regions was performed using RNA transcripts as template. First-round RT-PCR targeting the TCR CDR3 was performed with the HTBI primer set. TCRdb reprocessed the multiplex PCR reads via MiXCR and lists one record per CDR3 protein. The data contain roughly 280,000 distinct CDR3 sequences, around 15% of them singletons. Exclusion criteria comprised uncontrolled infection, other autoimmune disease, pregnancy or lactation. This clonotype was counted only a few times. Its specificity is not known.

The J gene is TRBJ2-7, the V gene TRBV20-1; TRBD1 matches 10 bases. Sequenced: blood. This sequence originates from a woman aged 60-70 years with Graves' ophthalmopathy. This CDR3 is CSAGSSTGTGAYEQYF. CDR3 coding DNA: TGCAGTGCGGGATCCTCGACCGGGACAGGGGCCTACGAGCAGTACTTC.